The T cell receptor (beta chain) described here comes from a study of vaccination and CD4 T cells after COVID-19. Overall study: Investigators drew the post-COVID samples a median roughly 99 days after diagnosis, with a range of 35 to 161. Following dose two, a median about 71 days (range 14 to 241) passed before post-vaccine samples were taken. Cells were stimulated with overlapping spike peptide pools from SARS-CoV-2, HCoV-NL63, HCoV-OC43 and HCoV-229E.

With the Oncomine TCR Beta short-read assay, DNA from cultured CD4+ T cells was sequenced. TCRdb reprocessed the PCR reads via MiXCR and lists one record per CDR3 protein. The repertoire holds some 8,200 distinct CDR3 sequences, with roughly two fifths as singletons. Noted treatment: roughly nine-day PBMC culture with coronavirus spike peptide pools or control peptides (ViraFEST assay). Gathered ahead of the COVID-19 pandemic (2011-2018) were the CD4+ T cells of the unexposed donor. This clonotype was seen more than once but under ten times. Its antigen is unidentified. The CDR3 extends over 13 amino acids. V lost 2 bases and J lost 6, with 8 bases in between. Germline CDR1 LNHDA, CDR2 SQIVND (reference sequence).

This TCR was sampled from a human donor in good health. The chain links TRBV19 to TRBJ1-5; D is uncertain. The sample consisted of CD4+ T cells from blood, cultured in vitro. The CDR3 loop is CASSITLPQPQHF. The DNA for the CDR3 is TGTGCCAGTAGTATAACTCTCCCTCAGCCCCAGCATTTT.